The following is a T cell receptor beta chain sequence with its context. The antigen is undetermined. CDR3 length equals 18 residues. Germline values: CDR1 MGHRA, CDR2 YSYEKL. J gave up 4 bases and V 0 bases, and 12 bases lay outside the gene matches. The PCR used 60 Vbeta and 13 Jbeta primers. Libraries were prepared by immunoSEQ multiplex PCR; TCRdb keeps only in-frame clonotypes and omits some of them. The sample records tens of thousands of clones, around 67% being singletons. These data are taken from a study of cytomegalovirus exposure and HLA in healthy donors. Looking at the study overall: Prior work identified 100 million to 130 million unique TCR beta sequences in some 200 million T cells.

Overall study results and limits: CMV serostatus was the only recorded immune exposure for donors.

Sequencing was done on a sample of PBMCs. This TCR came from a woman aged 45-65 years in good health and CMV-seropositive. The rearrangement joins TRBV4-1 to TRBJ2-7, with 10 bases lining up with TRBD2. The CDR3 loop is CASSQEGGLGTSEYEQYF. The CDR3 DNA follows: TGCGCCAGCAGCCAAGAAGGGGGCCTCGGGACTAGCGAATACGAGCAGTACTTC.